This T cell receptor beta chain is drawn from a study of Ad26.COV2.S vaccination and SARS-CoV-2 variants. Turning to the study itself: Administration of Ad26.COV2.S was intramuscular, either once or twice 56 days apart.

The germline V and J ends were trimmed by 2 bases and 6 bases, with 6 bases remaining between them. The CDR3 is 12 residues long. Germline-derived CDR1 and CDR2 are SGHRS and YFSETQ. The treatment is: around 19 received Ad26.COV2.S at low or high dose, single or two shots; about 5 received placebo; per-sample allocation not given. After the first vaccine or placebo injection, samples were drawn on day 63. An adult of 18-55 years in Boston served as donor. Study observations and caveats: From the TCR breadth and depth analyses, total T cell responses may have been underestimated. After vaccination, reports described spike-specific CD8+ and CD4+ T cell responses as showing substantial breadth.

Of note for this clone: Its antigen is still unknown.

The protocol was immunoSEQ multiplex PCR, while the TCRdb copy is restricted to in-frame clones and leaves out a portion. The sample has 250,000 to 300,000 clones, more than 70% seen once. The genes are TRBV5-1 and TRBJ2-1, with D possibly TRBD2 on 5 matching bases. The TCR was taken from a person between 18 and 65 years old who received the Ad26.COV2.S COVID-19 vaccine or a placebo. The sample was peripheral blood, taken in a trial of Ad26.COV2.S vaccine versus placebo. This CDR3 reads CASSFTSNEQFF. The CDR3 region has the DNA TGCGCCAGCAGCTTTACTAGCAATGAGCAGTTCTTC.